The entry below gives a single TCR beta chain sequence along with its context. The antigen remains unidentified. The trim removed 5 bases at V and 3 bases at J, leaving 5 bases unmatched. CDR1 and CDR2 (germline): SGHAT, FQNNGV. CDR3 size: 14 residues. Time point of the sample: baseline pretreatment blood. As for treatment: 15 Gy SBRT to primary tumor, nephrectomy 4 weeks later. Radiation-treated patients gave blood at baseline, week 2 and week 4. The tumor was a clear cell renal cell carcinoma. This sample was taken from a study of radiation and T cells in renal cell carcinoma. The wider study: Nephrectomy followed 15 Gy stereotactic body radiation by 4 weeks.

Data came from immunoSEQ multiplex PCR; TCRdb stores just in-frame clones and leaves some out. The sample holds tens of thousands of clones, approximately 80% seen once. The study's findings and limits: From baseline, blood top tumor clonotypes peaked at 2 weeks post-radiation.

V and J are TRBV11-2 and TRBJ2-7, with 9 bases identical to TRBD1. The TCR was taken from a man between 60 and 75 years old with renal cell carcinoma. The sequenced sample was blood, obtained from a patient whose treatment included radiotherapy and nephrectomy. Written as DNA, the CDR3 is TGTGCCAGCAGCCCAGGACAGGGGTTCTACGAGCAGTACTTC. This gives the protein CASSPGQGFYEQYF.